This T cell receptor beta chain was documented in a study of identical twins (TCRdb year 2016). About the full investigation: The study deep-sequenced TCR alpha and beta repertoires from monozygotic twins, unrelated adults of various ages and cord blood to test whether fetal clonotypes persist. To rule out contamination, replicate twin experiments were performed at different times with different library preparation protocols. The paper's findings and limits, for the study overall: Out-of-frame TCR alpha sequences shared between twins showed an excess of low generation-probability sequences compared with coincidental sharing between unrelated individuals. Abundant cord blood beta clonotypes carried fewer insertions; young adult naive repertoires showed a weaker similar trend, while memory repertoires showed none. Because the same donors could not be followed over many years, conclusions were based on cross-sectional statistical analysis. In monozygotic twins, recombination models systematically underestimated out-of-frame TCR alpha sharing, but the models matched the sharing seen between unrelated individuals. Excess twin sharing in beta out-of-frame sequences was weaker because fewer shared sequences lowered the signal-to-noise ratio. Invariant T cells such as MAIT and iNKT could partly confound zero-insertion analyses, although diverse VJ usage argued against such confounding for most clonotypes.

To note about this clonotype: No antigen is known for it. It has no much larger one-base neighbor in the sample; base qualities were not kept.

The CDR3 numbers 14 residues from cysteine through phenylalanine. The retained sequence is limited to the CDR3, 42 bases, with the frame set at the first base. According to the germline V gene, CDR1 reads MNHNS and CDR2 reads SASEGT. V loses 8 bases, J loses 1 base, and the germline ends lie 11 bases apart. All donors were healthy Caucasians. Three pairs of female monozygotic twins, all aged about 18 to 30 years, were included in the twin cohort. Positive isolation kits from Invitrogen were used to isolate the CD4+ and CD8+ T cell populations. Receptor libraries were prepared by 5' RACE. Sequencing relied on an Illumina HiSeq 2000. Template switching introduced a universal primer binding site; the final cDNA contained a unique molecular identifier, enabling accurate counting of TCR cDNA molecules. Specific primers in the conserved constant-segment region were used to synthesize first-strand cDNA for the TCR alpha and beta chains. To control for contamination, every cDNA library carried two barcodes: a SMART-Mk sample barcode plus Illumina barcodes. Two successive PCR steps introduced TruSeq adapter sequences along with Illumina sample barcodes. The TCR alpha and beta cDNA libraries were sequenced on the Illumina HiSeq platform using custom primers. Per the original workflow: MiGEC was used to process raw reads and extract unique molecular identifiers, and MiXCR was used to find CDR3 positions. Recombination models were inferred per individual with the repgenHMM and IGoR tools using an EM algorithm. The tcR package in R was used for shared clonotype analysis, with sharing normalized by the product of cloneset sizes. Out-of-frame nonproductive sequences were analyzed to study raw recombination free of thymic and clonal selection effects. Using fastp at Q25 and MiXCR, TCRdb reprocessed the public reads and kept productive beta chains. Entries that share a CDR3 protein sequence are merged under the most common genes and DNA. The V and J calls reflect TCRdb's pipeline rather than the authors' work. The sample table records 400,000 to 500,000 distinct CDR3 sequences; roughly an eighth of these occur just once. Of the sample, more than 0.8% is held by the ten largest clones.

The same sample was also used in a study of yellow fever vaccine responses in identical twins. Drawing on the second study: The authors reported that the T cell response to vaccination in identical twins appeared partly convergent and partly personalized. In the study, vaccine-responding T cell clones were precisely tracked in identical twins.

Material for sequencing was CD4+ T cells sorted from blood. This clonotype was obtained from a woman aged 18-35 years in good health. The chain is made from TRBV6-1 and TRBJ2-2; a confident D gene designation cannot be given. The CDR3 sequence is CASPDKKNTGELFF. The bases are TGTGCCAGCCCCGACAAGAAGAACACCGGGGAGCTGTTTTTT.